Listed here are 30 T cell receptor beta chains from one sample, sequenced in a study of blood T cell repertoires in COVID-19. The repertoire was sequenced with immunoSEQ multiplex PCR; TCRdb's copy has only in-frame clones and lacks some. This table holds around 57,000 clones, over 70% found once. The material sequenced was peripheral blood. All receptors come from a human donor in a cohort sampled during active COVID-19.

V gene TRBV30 combines with J gene TRBJ2-1, with TRBD2 matching over 10 bases. CDR1 is GTSNPN and CDR2 is SVGIG in the germline V gene (reference sequence). The CDR3 runs 13 residues. The V segment lost 8 bases and the J segment 3 bases; nucleotides outside the gene matches: 4. This chain's CDR3 is CASRTSGYNEQFF. CDR3 nucleotides: TGTGCCAGCAGGACTAGCGGCTACAATGAGCAGTTCTTC.

This chain uses TRBV18 with TRBJ1-4, with unresolved D. Looked up from germline, CDR1 is KGHSH and CDR2 is LQKENI. The CDR3 contains 15 residues. V gave up 0 bases and J gave up 3 bases, with 8 bases separating them. CDR3 residues: CASSPPAAPNEKLFF. DNA for the CDR3: TGTGCCAGCTCACCACCGGCCGCTCCTAATGAAAAACTGTTTTTT.

The gene calls are TRBV11-2 and TRBJ2-7; D is perhaps TRBD1 (6 bases). CDR3 length equals 13 residues. The V gene's germline CDR1 is SGHAT and CDR2 FQNNGV. V was pared by 9 bases and J by 0 bases, with 12 bases between. The CDR3 nucleotides are TGTGCCAGTCGCACAGGGAGCTCCTACGAGCAGTACTTC. This gives the protein CASRTGSSYEQYF. Looking up the rest from reference TRBV11-2 and TRBJ2-7 gives the full variable domain: EAGVAQSPRYKIIEKRQSVAFWCNPISGHATLYWYQQILGQGPKLLIQFQNNGVVDDSQLPKDRFSAERLKGVDSTLKIQPAKLEDSAVYLCASRTGSSYEQYFGPGTRLTVT.

With respect to this clone: The germline gene is not matched at one end of the junction; a read error may be the cause. This chain uses TRBV19 with TRBJ2-1; D uncertain. Per germline, CDR1 LNHDA and CDR2 SQIVND (reference sequence). This CDR3 is built from 12 residues. DNA of the CDR3: TGTGCCAGTGGTGGCTCCTTCAATGAGCAGTTCTTC. Translating gives CASGGSFNEQFF.

The CDR3 sequence: CATSRESGQVFPRFF. The CDR3 DNA sequence: TGTGCCACCAGCAGAGAATCGGGACAGGTTTTCCCTAGGTTCTTC. V and J are TRBV15 and TRBJ2-1; TRBD1 agrees at 8 bases. CDR1 and CDR2 from the germline V gene are LNHNV and YYDKDF (reference sequence). The V gene end was trimmed by 0 bases and the J gene end by 15 bases; junction bases not matched to a gene: 13. This CDR3 is built from 15 residues.

The V gene is TRBV5-1, the J gene TRBJ2-7, with TRBD1 matching 11 bases. V was pared by 0 bases and J by 6 bases, with 5 bases of the junction left unmatched. CDR1 SGHRS and CDR2 YFSETQ come from the germline V gene. The CDR3 loop spans 15 amino acids. CDR3 sequence: CASSLGWDRGGEQYF. DNA of the CDR3: TGCGCCAGCAGCTTGGGCTGGGACAGGGGGGGCGAGCAGTACTTC. Based on the CDR3 plus reference TRBV5-1 and TRBJ2-7, the full variable domain is KAGVTQTPRYLIKTRGQQVTLSCSPISGHRSVSWYQQTPGQGLQFLFEYFSETQRNKGNFPGRFSGRQFSNSRSEMNVSTLELGDSALYLCASSLGWDRGGEQYFGPGTRLTVT.

The chain is built from TRBV7-2 and TRBJ1-2; TRBD1 matches 8 bases. Germline CDR1 and CDR2: SGHTA and FQGNSA. The CDR3 is 14 amino acids. The V segment lost 1 base and the J segment 7 bases; nucleotides outside the gene matches: 5. Here the CDR3 reads CASSLVRGQGGYTF. CDR3 coding DNA: TGTGCCAGCAGCTTAGTCAGGGGGCAAGGTGGCTACACCTTC.

The chain joins TRBV2 to TRBJ1-2; 9 bases match TRBD1. Trimming at V came to 10 bases and at J to 7 bases, leaving 13 bases not matched to a gene. Germline CDR1 and CDR2: SNHLY and FYNNEI. CDR3 size: 14 residues. The CDR3 DNA reads TGTGCCATCGATCCGGGACAGGGAGTTCTTGGCTACACCTTC. Residues: CAIDPGQGVLGYTF.

With respect to this clone: In the same sample, other DNA sequences code for this CDR3. The genes are TRBV7-3 and TRBJ2-3; TRBD2 agrees at 13 bases. The germline V gene has CDR1 SGHTA and CDR2 FQGTGA. Trimming took 5 bases from V and 4 from J; bases not matched to a gene: 6. The CDR3 is 16 residues long. CDR3 region: CASSVGLAGDPDTQYF. The CDR3 DNA follows: TGTGCCAGCAGCGTCGGACTAGCGGGAGACCCAGATACGCAGTATTTT.

The chain employs TRBV6-5 and TRBJ1-5; 10 nucleotides align to TRBD1. Germline-derived CDR1 and CDR2 are MNHEY and SVGAGI. There are 15 residues in the CDR3. With 6 bases clipped from V and 5 bases from J, the junction kept 7 bases outside the gene matches. The CDR3 nucleotides are TGTGCCAGCAGCGCCATGGGGACAGGGGATCAGCCCCAGCATTTT. Protein sequence: CASSAMGTGDQPQHF.

The table lists this clone with a count of one. The chain combines TRBV19 with TRBJ1-1; 10 positions agree with TRBD1. The length of the CDR3 is 13 residues. V lost 5 bases to trimming and J lost 3 bases; unmatched junction nucleotides: 0. Germline values: CDR1 LNHDA, CDR2 SQIVND (reference sequence). The CDR3 reads CASSGTGDTEAFF. CDR3 nucleotides: TGTGCCAGTAGTGGGACAGGGGACACTGAAGCTTTCTTT.

The table lists this clone with a count of one. The V call is TRBV13, the J call TRBJ2-2; D remains ambiguous. CDR1 and CDR2 (germline): PRHDT, FYEKMQ (reference sequence). Trimming removed 5 bases at V and 4 bases at J, with 8 bases between. CDR3 size: 13 residues. The CDR3 region is CASSPTVTGELFF. In DNA, the CDR3 is TGTGCCAGCAGCCCCACGGTCACCGGGGAGCTGTTTTTT.

This clone was recorded a few times. This chain links TRBV11-2 with TRBJ1-6; no clear D gene. Germline V gene lookup returns CDR1 SGHAT and CDR2 FQNNGV. Trimming took 5 bases from V and 3 from J, leaving 5 bases between them. The CDR3 spans 13 residues. CDR3: CASSGGYNSPLHF. DNA for the CDR3: TGTGCCAGCAGCGGAGGCTATAATTCACCCCTCCACTTT.

V is TRBV6-6 and J is TRBJ2-3; the match to TRBD2 covers 9 bases. V lost 11 bases, J lost 0 bases, and 6 bases stayed unmatched. Germline CDR1 is MNHNY and CDR2 is SVGAGI (reference sequence). This CDR3 is built from 14 residues. The CDR3 DNA sequence: TGTGCCGGGGGGGGGACTAGCAGCACAGATACGCAGTATTTT. It specifies CAGGGTSSTDTQYF.

The chain joins TRBV6-9 to TRBJ2-5; 11 bases agree with TRBD2. V lost 2 bases and J lost 0; bases outside the gene matches: 2. CDR1 is MNHGY, CDR2 SVAAGI, per germline. The CDR3 sequence is 16 residues long. The CDR3 nucleotides read TGTGCCAGCAGTTATCCGGGACTAGCGGACCAAGAGACCCAGTACTTC. Translated, it gives CASSYPGLADQETQYF.

This rearrangement joins TRBV2 to TRBJ1-3; tentatively, D is TRBD1 (6 bases). The CDR3 has 15 residues. Germline values: CDR1 SNHLY, CDR2 FYNNEI. Between the trimmed V and J ends, which lost 5 bases and 2 bases, there was a span of 13 bases. The CDR3 protein is CASSLNRGTGNTIYF. The CDR3, as DNA: TGTGCCAGCAGTCTGAATAGGGGGACTGGAAACACCATATATTTT. Using reference TRBV2 and TRBJ1-3 for the parts outside the CDR3, the full variable domain is EPEVTQTPSHQVTQMGQEVILRCVPISNHLYFYWYRQILGQKVEFLVSFYNNEISEKSEIFDDQFSVERPDGSNFTLKIRSTKLEDSAMYFCASSLNRGTGNTIYFGEGSWLTVV.

This chain uses TRBV12-3 or TRBV12-4 with TRBJ1-2; D ambiguous. V was pared by 3 bases and J by 14 bases, with 16 bases between. The CDR3 length is 12 residues. The DNA of the CDR3 is TGTGCCAGCAGTTTGAGAACCCCACCACCAACCTTC. Protein: CASSLRTPPPTF.

The chain has TRBV5-4 and TRBJ1-1; tentative D call: TRBD1 (6 bases). Between the trimmed V and J ends, which lost 4 bases and 0 bases, there was a span of 10 bases. The length of the CDR3 is 14 residues. In germline, CDR1 is SGHNT, CDR2 YYREEE (reference sequence). The CDR3 loop reads CASSPRTVNTEAFF. CDR3 nucleotide sequence: TGTGCCAGCAGCCCCAGGACAGTGAACACTGAAGCTTTCTTT.

The chain couples TRBV25-1 to TRBJ2-7, with 12 bases matching TRBD2. Germline CDR1 and CDR2: MGHDK and SYGVNS. V shed 6 bases, J shed 5 bases, and the junction held 8 bases outside the gene matches. The CDR3 length is 15 residues. Here the CDR3 DNA reads TGTGCCAGCAGCCCTAGACTAGCGGGAGCCCACGAGCAGTACTTC. Protein sequence: CASSPRLAGAHEQYF.

The chain is built from TRBV18 and TRBJ2-1; the D gene is possibly TRBD2 (5 bases). This CDR3 has 13 residues. Germline CDR1 reads KGHSH; CDR2 reads LQKENI. Trimming removed 6 bases from V and 13 bases from J, with 19 bases in between. CDR3 in DNA: TGTGCCAGCTCGGACCGAGAAAGGACTTCTCAGTTCTTC. It translates to CASSDRERTSQFF.

The V and J genes are TRBV5-1 and TRBJ1-3; weak D call: TRBD1 (6 bases). The CDR3 totals 15 residues. V was clipped by 1 base and J by 2 bases, with 10 bases between them. Germline V gene lookup returns CDR1 SGHRS and CDR2 YFSETQ. The CDR3 DNA reads TGCGCCAGCAGCTTGCGGGGGGGCCCTGGAAACACCATATATTTT. Protein sequence: CASSLRGGPGNTIYF.

V is TRBV6-1 and J is TRBJ1-2; D possibly corresponds to TRBD1 (6 bases). Trimming pared 0 bases from V and 0 bases from J, leaving 11 bases between. Germline values: CDR1 MNHNS, CDR2 SASEGT. The CDR3 is 16 residues long. CDR3 protein: CASSEALRGANYGYTF. CDR3 DNA: TGTGCCAGCAGTGAAGCGCTCAGGGGAGCTAACTATGGCTACACCTTC.

This clone was recorded once. The rearrangement uses TRBV7-2 and TRBJ2-6, with TRBD1 identical over 8 bases. V dropped 5 bases and J dropped 2; count of bases not matched to a gene: 2. The CDR3 has 15 residues. CDR1 and CDR2 (germline): SGHTA, FQGNSA. The CDR3 is CASSLQGAGANVLTF. Written as DNA, the CDR3 is TGTGCCAGCAGCCTACAGGGGGCTGGGGCCAACGTCCTGACTTTC.

The gene calls are TRBV5-1 and TRBJ2-5; D may be TRBD1 (6 bases). CDR3 length: 13 residues. CDR1 and CDR2 (germline): SGHRS, YFSETQ. Trimming removed 6 bases from V and 5 bases from J, with 14 bases in between. CDR3 sequence (DNA): TGCGCCAGCACCGAGACAGGATCCGAGACCCAGTACTTC. It encodes CASTETGSETQYF.

This rearrangement joins TRBV7-9 to TRBJ2-3; 7 positions agree with TRBD2. Germline-derived CDR1 and CDR2 are SEHNR and FQNEAQ (reference sequence). After removal of 4 bases from V and 5 bases from J, the junction contained 9 bases not matched to a gene. This CDR3 has 15 amino acids. CDR3 coding DNA: TGTGCCAGCAGCTCCTCCGGGTCTAGCGGAGATACGCAGTATTTT. The encoded protein is CASSSSGSSGDTQYF.

V is TRBV7-7 and J is TRBJ2-1, with TRBD2 identical over 9 bases. The CDR3 consists of 16 residues. Trimming removed 0 bases from V and 8 bases from J; junction bases left unmatched: 8. Germline V CDR1 and CDR2: SSHAT, FNYEAQ (reference sequence). Here the CDR3 DNA reads TGTGCCAGCAGCTTAGCGCAGGCTAGCGGGGAGGATGAGCAGTTCTTC. This sequence encodes CASSLAQASGEDEQFF. Together with reference TRBV7-7 and TRBJ2-1, the CDR3 gives the full variable domain: GAGVSQSPRYKVTKRGQDVTLRCDPISSHATLYWYQQALGQGPEFLTYFNYEAQPDKSGLPSDRFSAERPEGSISTLTIQRTEQRDSAMYRCASSLAQASGEDEQFFGPGTRLTVL.

This chain uses TRBV6-6 with TRBJ2-2, with 9 bases aligning to TRBD1. This CDR3 region has 21 residues. V lost 6 bases to trimming and J lost 2 bases; unmatched junction nucleotides: 22. In germline, CDR1 is MNHNY, CDR2 SVGAGI (reference sequence). CDR3 residues: CASSPTRRTGVPSPNTGELFF. In nucleotides, the CDR3 is TGTGCCAGCAGCCCCACTCGACGGACAGGGGTGCCCTCCCCCAACACCGGGGAGCTGTTTTTT.

The rearrangement joins TRBV15 to TRBJ2-1, with a weak D call TRBD1 (5 bases). The CDR3 has 14 amino acids. The V end lost 8 bases, the J end lost 5 bases, and 16 bases lay between the germline ends. Germline V gene lookup returns CDR1 LNHNV and CDR2 YYDKDF (reference sequence). The CDR3: CATSRARLDNEQFF. For the CDR3, the DNA is TGTGCCACCTCCAGGGCCCGGCTTGACAATGAGCAGTTCTTC.

The V gene is TRBV6-6, the J gene TRBJ2-5; D is undetermined. V gave up 2 bases and J gave up 5 bases, with 6 bases separating them. The CDR3 totals 12 residues. Per the germline V gene, CDR1 is MNHNY and CDR2 is SVGAGI (reference sequence). CDR3 sequence (DNA): TGTGCCAGCAGTTACCCTTATGAGACCCAGTACTTC. Translated: CASSYPYETQYF.

This clone appeared once. V gene TRBV29-1 combines with J gene TRBJ2-3, with 8 positions matching TRBD2. The CDR3 extends over 15 amino acids. V lost 7 bases and J lost 0; bases outside the gene matches: 9. Per germline, CDR1 SQVTM and CDR2 ANQGSEA. In DNA, the CDR3 is TGCAGCGCTGGGATAGCGGGATCTAGCACAGATACGCAGTATTTT. Protein sequence: CSAGIAGSSTDTQYF.